Listed below are T cell receptor beta chains from one sample, sequenced in a study of CD8+ T cells in alopecia areata. Here immunoSEQ multiplex PCR was the method, and the copy in TCRdb shows in-frame clones only, minus some. The profile shows about 190,000 clones, roughly 70% of them singletons. Here the sequenced sample was CD4+ T cells sorted from blood, taken between weeks 47 and 50, from a patient treated with tofacitinib. The receptor set was obtained from a human donor with alopecia areata. Each CDR3 is given with its conserved first and last residue. D genes are given only for firm matches. Expanded clones get a size class; other rows say once, few or many, or leave the size out.

>TRBJ2-7|TRBV5-1|TRBD1|NA
CASSGDRNYEQYF
TGCGCCAGCAGCGGGGACAGGAACTACGAGCAGTACTTC
>TRBJ1-5|TRBV15|TRBD1|NA
CATSSDRVGNQPQHF
TGTGCCACCAGTTCGGACAGGGTTGGTAATCAGCCCCAGCATTTT
>TRBJ2-7|TRBV18|NA|NA
CASSPRYGSYEQYF
TGTGCCAGCTCACCACGTTACGGGTCCTACGAGCAGTACTTC
>TRBJ2-3|TRBV7-8|TRBD2|NA
CASSSLAGVTDTQYF
TGTGCCAGCAGCTCCTTAGCGGGAGTCACAGATACGCAGTATTTT
>TRBJ1-6|TRBV25-1|TRBD1|NA
CASSVEGANSPLHF
TGTGCCAGCAGTGTCGAGGGGGCGAATTCACCCCTCCACTTT
>TRBJ2-2|TRBV4-1|TRBD2|NA
CASSQSSGGAYTGELFF
TGCGCCAGCAGCCAGTCTAGCGGGGGGGCGTACACCGGGGAGCTGTTTTTT
>TRBJ1-2|TRBV9|NA|NA
CASSVAEGGNYGYTF
TGTGCCAGCAGCGTAGCTGAGGGAGGGAACTATGGCTACACCTTC
>TRBJ1-2|TRBV29-1|NA|NA
CSVSPPTGLHGYTF
TGCAGCGTCTCACCCCCTACAGGGTTACATGGCTACACCTTC
>TRBJ1-2|TRBV10-3|TRBD1|NA
CAIAGTGGNYGYTF
TGTGCCATTGCCGGGACAGGGGGCAACTATGGCTACACCTTC
>TRBJ1-2|TRBV25-1|NA|NA
CASSDHLGREYGYTF
TGTGCCAGCAGTGATCATTTAGGCAGGGAGTATGGCTACACCTTC
>TRBJ1-2|TRBV29-1|TRBD1|NA
CSVSPGQGLFGYTF
TGCAGCGTTAGCCCGGGACAGGGCCTCTTTGGCTACACCTTC
>TRBJ2-1|TRBV29-1|TRBD2|NA
CSVVGGERGQFF
TGCAGCGTTGTCGGGGGGGAAAGAGGGCAGTTCTTC
>TRBJ2-3|TRBV12-5|TRBD1|once
CASGLQGVQDTQYF
TGTGCTAGTGGTCTACAGGGGGTGCAAGATACGCAGTATTTT
>TRBJ1-3|TRBV4-3|NA|few
CASSPHRAVRGNTIYF
TGCGCCAGCAGCCCCCATAGAGCCGTGAGGGGAAACACCATATATTTT
>TRBJ1-1|TRBV29-1|NA|NA
CSVLRGEAFF
TGCAGCGTTTTACGGGGTGAAGCTTTCTTT
>TRBJ2-3|TRBV7-9|NA|NA
CASSPPSTDTQYF
TGTGCCAGCAGCCCACCGTCGACAGATACGCAGTATTTT
>TRBJ2-3|TRBV29-1|NA|NA
CSVVLTSGEEAAQYF
TGCAGCGTCGTCCTTACGTCCGGGGAAGAAGCAGCGCAGTATTTT
>TRBJ2-2|TRBV29-1|NA|NA
CSAQQGYPGELFF
TGCAGCGCACAACAGGGCTATCCCGGGGAGCTGTTTTTT